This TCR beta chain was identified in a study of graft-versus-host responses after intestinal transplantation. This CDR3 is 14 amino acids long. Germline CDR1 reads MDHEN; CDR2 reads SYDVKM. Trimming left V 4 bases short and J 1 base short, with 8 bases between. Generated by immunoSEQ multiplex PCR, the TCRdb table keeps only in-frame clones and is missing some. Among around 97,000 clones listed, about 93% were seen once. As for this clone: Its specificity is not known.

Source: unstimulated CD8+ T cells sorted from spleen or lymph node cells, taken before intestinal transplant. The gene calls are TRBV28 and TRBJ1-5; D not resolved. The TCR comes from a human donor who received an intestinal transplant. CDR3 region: CASSWVMSNQPQHF. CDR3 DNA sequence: TGTGCCAGCAGTTGGGTGATGAGCAATCAGCCCCAGCATTTT.